Shown below are 24 T cell receptor beta chains from a single sample sequenced in a study of immune heterogeneity within non-small cell lung tumors. Multiplex PCR amplified TCR beta CDR3 with 32 V and 13 J primers. TCRdb reprocessed the multiplex PCR reads with MiXCR, giving one entry per CDR3 protein. The table lists some 10,000 distinct CDR3 sequences, around 29% of them singletons. Bulk tumor gDNA, 550 to 750 ng per sample, served as the TCR template. Several biopsies were collected from each primary tumor during surgery. They were spaced as far apart as possible within the tumor mass. Curative surgery was undertaken by patients, who had untreated, newly diagnosed non-small cell lung cancer. Sequences were obtained from lung tumor tissue. These receptors came from a man aged 45-65 years with non-small cell lung cancer.

This chain connects TRBV6-4 to TRBJ2-1; TRBD2 aligns across 15 bases. Trimming removed 4 bases from V and 6 bases from J; junction bases left unmatched: 1. This CDR3 has 15 residues. From germline, CDR1 is MRHNA and CDR2 SNTAGT. The CDR3 spells CASSGTSGGANEQFF. CDR3 coding DNA: TGTGCCAGCAGTGGGACTAGCGGGGGGGCCAATGAGCAGTTCTTC.

With respect to this clonotype: A much larger clonotype is one base distant, so this may be a read error. The chain joins TRBV2 to TRBJ1-5, with TRBD1 as a possible D gene (5 bases). The CDR3 totals 15 residues. CDR1 is SNHLY, CDR2 FYNNEI, per germline. The CDR3 region is CASKGGGGSNRPQHF. The CDR3 DNA reads TGTGCCAGCAAGGGCGGGGGGGGGAGCAATCGGCCCCAGCATTTT.

Details on this clonotype: A clone one base away is much larger, so this may be a read error. The chain has TRBV19 and TRBJ1-2; 12 nucleotides align to TRBD1. The CDR3 has 14 amino acids. Trimming removed 4 bases from V and 6 bases from J; junction bases left unmatched: 3. The germline gives CDR1 LNHDA, CDR2 SQIVND (reference sequence). CDR3 nucleotides: TGTGCCAGTAGTACCGGGACAGGGGGCCATGGCTACACCTTC. Residues: CASSTGTGGHGYTF.

Comment on this clonotype: A much larger clone lies one base from this, so it may be a read error. J is TRBJ2-7 and V is TRBV3-1; no definite D call. Trimming shortened V by 7 bases and J by 3 bases, and 16 bases separated the two germline ends. Germline CDR1 is LGHDT and CDR2 is YNNKEL (reference sequence). This CDR3 spans 14 amino acids. For the CDR3, the DNA is TGTGCCAGCAACCGGAGCGAGTCGGGCTACGAGCAGTACTTC. It codes for CASNRSESGYEQYF.

This clonotype ranks as medium-sized. The chain is built from TRBV19 and TRBJ1-5, with 8 bases aligning to TRBD1. This CDR3 has 14 amino acids. With V trimmed by 5 bases and J by 2 bases, 2 bases remained unmatched. The V gene's germline CDR1 is LNHDA and CDR2 SQIVND (reference sequence). CDR3 bases: TGTGCCAGTAGTGCGACAGGGGGCAATCAGCCCCAGCATTTT. Encoded protein: CASSATGGNQPQHF.

This clonotype is termed medium-sized. J is TRBJ2-3 and V is TRBV20-1; 7 bases are a match to TRBD2. Germline V lookup: CDR1 DFQATT, CDR2 SNEGSKA (reference sequence). The CDR3 loop spans 13 amino acids. The junction had 6 bases not matched to a gene; V was cut back by 4 bases and J by 5 bases. CDR3 residues: CSAISGVQDTQYF. The CDR3 nucleotides read TGCAGTGCTATAAGCGGGGTTCAAGATACGCAGTATTTT.

A note on this clonotype: A much larger clonotype is one base distant, so this may be a read error. The J gene is TRBJ1-1, the V gene TRBV5-1; tentative D call: TRBD1 (6 bases). Germline CDR1 is SGHRS and CDR2 is YFSETQ. This CDR3 has 13 residues. The CDR3 DNA reads as TGCGCCAGCAGCCTTGGACAGAGCACTGAAGCTTTGTTT. Translated, it gives CASSLGQSTEALF. Filled out from reference TRBV5-1 and TRBJ1-1, the complete variable domain reads KAGVTQTPRYLIKTRGQQVTLSCSPISGHRSVSWYQQTPGQGLQFLFEYFSETQRNKGNFPGRFSGRQFSNSRSEMNVSTLELGDSALYLCASSLGQSTEALFGQGTRLTVV.

This clonotype came up a few times. The V gene is TRBV5-5, the J gene TRBJ2-3; TRBD1 is a possible D gene (6 bases). CDR3 length: 16 residues. Germline loops: CDR1 SGHKS, CDR2 YYEKEE (reference sequence). V dropped 4 bases and J dropped 0 bases, with 15 bases sitting between them. The DNA of the CDR3 is TGTGCCAGCAGCCCGACGACAGGTTCTAGCACAGATACGCAGTATTTT. Encoded protein: CASSPTTGSSTDTQYF. Combining the CDR3 with reference TRBV5-5 and TRBJ2-3 gives the whole variable domain DAGVTQSPTHLIKTRGQQVTLRCSPISGHKSVSWYQQVLGQGPQFIFQYYEKEERGRGNFPDRFSARQFPNYSSELNVNALLLGDSALYLCASSPTTGSSTDTQYFGPGTRLTVL.

The table lists this clonotype with many counts. This chain uses TRBV7-3 with TRBJ2-2; D unresolved. CDR3 size: 14 residues. Trimming took 5 bases from V and 1 from J, leaving 8 bases between them. CDR1 SGHTA and CDR2 FQGTGA come from the germline V gene. The CDR3 sequence is CASSTRQNTGELFF. CDR3 bases: TGTGCCAGCAGCACCAGACAGAACACCGGGGAGCTGTTTTTT.

This clonotype is classed as medium-sized (0.01 to 0.1%). V usage is TRBV6-2 or TRBV6-3 and J usage is TRBJ1-6, with 7 positions matching TRBD1. V lost 2 bases to trimming and J lost 6 bases; unmatched junction nucleotides: 4. Germline V gene lookup returns CDR1 MNHEY and CDR2 SVGEGT. The CDR3 has 15 residues. CDR3 sequence: CASSYPGQLNSPLHF. DNA of the CDR3: TGTGCCAGCAGTTACCCGGGACAGCTTAATTCACCCCTCCACTTT.

This clonotype has at least ten counts. The genes are TRBV27 and TRBJ2-1; TRBD2 matches at 7 bases. CDR3 length equals 15 residues. The V segment lost 6 bases and the J segment 4 bases; nucleotides outside the gene matches: 9. The germline V gene encodes CDR1 MNHEY and CDR2 SMNVEV (reference sequence). CDR3 region: CASSPVASGYNEQFF. The CDR3 coding sequence is TGTGCCAGCAGCCCGGTGGCTAGCGGTTACAATGAGCAGTTCTTC.

This clonotype has a count of ten or more. V is TRBV29-1 and J is TRBJ2-7; D may match TRBD1 or TRBD2 (5 bases each). This CDR3 region has 13 residues. Trimming took off 6 bases at V and 2 bases at J, with 14 bases between the two ends. The germline CDR1 and CDR2 sequences are SQVTM and ANQGSEA. CDR3 sequence (DNA): TGCAGCGTCCCGGGACCGGTAACCTACGAGCAGTACTTC. Amino acids: CSVPGPVTYEQYF.

By frequency in the sample, this clonotype is medium-sized. This rearrangement joins TRBV5-6 to TRBJ1-6; 7 bases match TRBD1. CDR3 length equals 16 residues. Germline CDR1 and CDR2: SGHDT and YYEEEE. V trimming: 0 bases; J trimming: 8 bases; junction bases outside the gene matches: 8. The CDR3 region has the DNA TGTGCCAGCAGCTTGGGGGGGGCAGGGGGTTATTCACCCCTCCACTTT. Translated, it gives CASSLGGAGGYSPLHF. The full variable domain, rest sourced from reference TRBV5-6 and TRBJ1-6, is DAGVTQSPTHLIKTRGQQVTLRCSPKSGHDTVSWYQQALGQGPQFIFQYYEEEERQRGNFPDRFSGHQFPNYSSELNVNALLLGDSALYLCASSLGGAGGYSPLHFGNGTRLTVT.

This clonotype was seen ten or more times. The genes are TRBV5-1 and TRBJ2-1, with TRBD2 matching 9 bases. The V segment lost 1 base and the J segment 4 bases; nucleotides outside the gene matches: 3. Germline lookup yields CDR1 SGHRS and CDR2 YFSETQ. The CDR3 covers 15 residues. CDR3 sequence reads: CASSLSSGGYNEQFF. The CDR3 DNA follows: TGCGCCAGCAGCTTGTCCAGCGGGGGGTACAATGAGCAGTTCTTC.

The chain couples TRBV20-1 to TRBJ1-2; 9 bases agree with TRBD1. Germline loops: CDR1 DFQATT, CDR2 SNEGSKA (reference sequence). Trimming cost V 1 base and J 2 bases; bases outside gene matches: 11. The CDR3 is 17 residues long. In DNA form, the CDR3 reads TGCAGTGCTAGAGCCCTCAGGACAGGGGAAGGAAACTATGGCTACACCTTC. Translation: CSARALRTGEGNYGYTF.

In regard to this clonotype: This may stem from a read error, because a much larger clone lies one nucleotide away. This chain's CDR3 is CASSLDSSPLQF. The CDR3 DNA sequence: TGTGCCAGCAGTTTAGATAGTTCACCCCTCCAATTT. The chain couples TRBV12-3 or TRBV12-4 to TRBJ1-6; D is unclear. The CDR3 has 12 amino acids.

The chain couples TRBV19 to TRBJ1-1; the D gene is possibly TRBD1 (5 bases). The CDR3 spans 15 residues. The V and J ends lost 8 bases and 3 bases respectively, with 19 bases between them. Germline CDR1 is LNHDA and CDR2 is SQIVND (reference sequence). This CDR3 is CASSLRGGEYTEAFF. CDR3 nucleotides: TGTGCCAGTTCCCTGCGGGGGGGGGAGTACACTGAAGCTTTCTTT.

This clonotype was found a few times. The chain joins TRBV5-6 to TRBJ1-2; D gene ambiguous. The V and J ends lost 7 bases and 4 bases respectively, with 17 bases between them. Germline CDR1 is SGHDT and CDR2 is YYEEEE. This CDR3 has 14 residues. The CDR3, as DNA: TGTGCCAGCGGCATTGTCGCGCTCTTCTATGGCTACACCTTC. Encoded protein: CASGIVALFYGYTF. The full variable domain, with the rest looked up from reference TRBV5-6 and TRBJ1-2, is DAGVTQSPTHLIKTRGQQVTLRCSPKSGHDTVSWYQQALGQGPQFIFQYYEEEERQRGNFPDRFSGHQFPNYSSELNVNALLLGDSALYLCASGIVALFYGYTFGSGTRLTVV.

This clonotype has a count of ten or more. The V and J genes are TRBV10-2 and TRBJ2-7; 13 nucleotides match TRBD2. The CDR3 consists of 13 residues. The germline V gene has CDR1 WSHSY and CDR2 SAAADI. Trimming took 8 bases from V and 4 from J; bases not matched to a gene: 2. The CDR3 DNA sequence: TGCGCCAGCGGGACTAGCGGGACGTACGAGCAGTACTTC. Its translation: CASGTSGTYEQYF.

Concerning this clonotype itself: One end of the junction varies from germline; a read error may be responsible. The V call is TRBV30, the J call TRBJ1-5; TRBD1 is a possible D gene (5 bases). The CDR3 runs to 15 residues. CDR1 and CDR2 from the germline V gene are GTSNPN and SVGIG (reference sequence). The DNA for the CDR3 is TGTGCCTGTAGTGTATCCGGGGCTAGCAATCAGCCCCAGCATTTT. Protein sequence: CACSVSGASNQPQHF.

Many counts were recorded for this clonotype. The V and J genes are TRBV2 and TRBJ2-7; D not resolved. The germline V and J ends were trimmed by 4 bases and 8 bases, with 12 bases remaining between them. This CDR3 is built from 12 residues. Germline lookup yields CDR1 SNHLY and CDR2 FYNNEI. CDR3 nucleotide sequence: TGTGCCAGCAGTGCCCGCCCCCTTAAGCAGTACTTC. Translating gives CASSARPLKQYF. The full variable domain, with the rest looked up from reference TRBV2 and TRBJ2-7, is EPEVTQTPSHQVTQMGQEVILRCVPISNHLYFYWYRQILGQKVEFLVSFYNNEISEKSEIFDDQFSVERPDGSNFTLKIRSTKLEDSAMYFCASSARPLKQYFGPGTRLTVT.

This chain connects TRBV6-1 to TRBJ2-5; 8 positions match TRBD1. The CDR3 spans 13 residues. Germline V gene data show CDR1 as MNHNS and CDR2 as SASEGT. The V gene end was trimmed by 6 bases and the J gene end by 6 bases; junction bases not matched to a gene: 6. The CDR3 here is CASRRTGRQTQYF. CDR3 DNA sequence: TGTGCCAGCAGACGGACAGGGAGGCAGACCCAGTACTTC.

The V call is TRBV15, the J call TRBJ2-7; either TRBD1 or TRBD2 may fit D (5 bases each). Germline lookup yields CDR1 LNHNV and CDR2 YYDKDF (reference sequence). Deletions cut 0 bases from V and 4 bases from J, with 19 bases between. CDR3 length: 17 amino acids. In DNA, the CDR3 is TGTGCCACCAGCAGAGAGGGGGTTGAGGGAAGGACTTACGAGCAGTACTTC. Its translation is CATSREGVEGRTYEQYF.

This clonotype was counted ten times or more. The chain carries TRBV10-3 and TRBJ1-6; D uncertain. Between the trimmed V and J ends, which lost 4 bases and 10 bases, there was a span of 14 bases. This CDR3 comprises 14 residues. Germline CDR1 and CDR2: ENHRY and SYGVKD. CDR3 amino acids: CAISAVAGSSPLHF. The DNA for the CDR3 is TGTGCCATCAGTGCCGTCGCGGGTTCCTCACCCCTCCACTTT.